The following is a T cell receptor beta chain sequence with its context. This table comes from immunoSEQ multiplex PCR, and its TCRdb copy is limited to in-frame clones, with some not included. The sample records 25,000 to 30,000 clones, 80% to 90% being singletons. The sample is drawn from a study of T cells in narcolepsy. Looked up from germline, CDR1 is SGHNT and CDR2 is YYREEE (reference sequence). CDR3 size: 15 residues. With V trimmed by 4 bases and J by 4 bases, 10 bases remained unmatched. V gene TRBV5-4 combines with J gene TRBJ2-5, with 7 bases fitting TRBD2. The sample taken for sequencing was memory (CD45RA-) CD4+ T cells from blood. This clonotype was obtained from a human donor in good health. DNA for the CDR3: TGTGCCAGCAGCCGACTAGCCGGGACGGGAGAGACCCAGTACTTC. The encoded protein is CASSRLAGTGETQYF.